This T cell receptor (beta chain) was captured in a study of T cell changes during pregnancy in multiple sclerosis. The CDR3 contains 16 residues. Germline V gene sequence: CDR1 SGDLS, CDR2 YYNGEE. The trim removed 4 bases at V and 5 bases at J, leaving 9 bases unmatched. Assay used: immunoSEQ multiplex PCR; TCRdb lists only in-frame clones, some missing. The table records 70,000 to 100,000 clones, 92% of them present only once. This chain uses TRBV9 with TRBJ2-7, with 13 bases fitting TRBD2. The sequences come from peripheral blood, collected in the first trimester of pregnancy. This TCR was recovered from a female donor with multiple sclerosis, enrolled in a pregnancy study. This CDR3 is CASSPRLAGGFHEQYF. CDR3 coding DNA: TGTGCCAGCAGCCCCCGACTAGCGGGAGGTTTCCACGAGCAGTACTTC.